The rows below give T cell receptor beta chains drawn from one sample of a study of T cells after yellow fever vaccination. One entry per CDR3 protein, called by TCRdb with MiXCR from the 5' RACE reads. The repertoire holds hundreds of thousands of distinct CDR3 sequences, with approximately 13% as singletons. Sequencing was performed on PBMCs, taken on the day of the yellow fever booster vaccination. The receptor set was obtained from a young man who received the YFV17D yellow fever vaccine. Both conserved end residues are part of each CDR3. The order of the fields is clone size, V gene, D gene, J gene, CDR3 DNA, CDR3 protein. A D gene is named only where the DNA matches it firmly. Clone size is not always given. Where it is, it says once, few, many or a class for expanded clones.

NA,TRBV2,TRBD1,TRBJ2-1,TGTGCCACCCTGTCCCGGGACAGGGGGCTAGCTCAAAAAAATGAGCAGTTCTTC,CATLSRDRGLAQKNEQFF
few,TRBV6-2/TRBV6-3,NA,TRBJ2-2,TGTGCCAGCCTAGCGATACTCACCGGGGAGCTGTTTTTT,CASLAILTGELFF
few,TRBV5-1,TRBD1,TRBJ2-7,TGCGCCAGCGGGCCCGGGACAGGGTTTAACGAGCAGTACTTC,CASGPGTGFNEQYF
few,TRBV28,NA,TRBJ2-3,TGTGCCAGCAGTTTTACGGCGGCCACAGATACGCAGTATTTT,CASSFTAATDTQYF
few,TRBV20-1,TRBD1,TRBJ1-4,TGCAGTGCTAGAGGACAGGGCTCTAATGAAAAACTGTTTTTT,CSARGQGSNEKLFF
NA,TRBV9,TRBD2,TRBJ2-3,TGTGCCAGCAGCGCACAAACTGGGGGGGTAGGTGGAGATACGCAGTATTTT,CASSAQTGGVGGDTQYF
NA,TRBV7-9,NA,TRBJ1-4,TGTGCCAGCAGCACCCCGGGACAATTCTTGGCCCTAGAAAAACTGTTTTTT,CASSTPGQFLALEKLFF
few,TRBV27,TRBD2,TRBJ2-1,TGTGCCAGCAGCAAGGGACTAGCGGGACGGAGTGAGCAGTTCTTC,CASSKGLAGRSEQFF
few,TRBV5-6,TRBD2,TRBJ2-7,TGTGCCAGCAGCTTCAGCGGGAGGGCCTCCTACGAGCAGTACTTC,CASSFSGRASYEQYF
NA,TRBV9,NA,TRBJ2-7,TGTGCCAGCAGCGTAGATAGCGGACGCGACGAGCAGTACTTC,CASSVDSGRDEQYF
NA,TRBV7-9,NA,TRBJ2-1,TGTGCCAGCAGCTTAATGGCGGGGGCACTAGGCAATGAGCAGTTCTTC,CASSLMAGALGNEQFF
few,TRBV5-5,TRBD2,TRBJ2-1,TGTGCCAGCAGCCTGGTCTCTAGCGGATACAATGAGCAGTTCTTC,CASSLVSSGYNEQFF
few,TRBV4-3,TRBD2,TRBJ2-7,TGCGCCAGCAGCCAGGAACTAGCGGGAGAATGGTACGAGCAGTACTTC,CASSQELAGEWYEQYF
many,TRBV20-1,NA,TRBJ2-1,TGCAGTGCTAGTTCGGAGGTGGGCAATGAGCAGTTCTTC,CSASSEVGNEQFF
few,TRBV5-1,TRBD2,TRBJ2-1,TGCGCCAGCAGCTTGGCCCTTAGGGGACTAGACAACAATGAGCAGTTCTTC,CASSLALRGLDNNEQFF
many,TRBV30,NA,TRBJ2-3,TGTGCCTGGACCACGGGTCTCACGGGTGATACGCAGTATTTT,CAWTTGLTGDTQYF
many,TRBV29-1,TRBD1,TRBJ2-5,TGCAGCCTACTCCGGACAGGGCAAGAGACCCAGTACTTC,CSLLRTGQETQYF
few,TRBV29-1,TRBD1,TRBJ2-7,TGCAGCGTTGTGAGGACAGGGGGCTACGAGCAGTACTTC,CSVVRTGGYEQYF
NA,TRBV29-1,NA,TRBJ1-4,TGCAGTGCGACCCCTCGGGAACCTAATGAAAAACTGTTTTTT,CSATPREPNEKLFF
NA,TRBV29-1,TRBD2,TRBJ2-1,TGCAGCGTATTCGGGACTAAACTTAACAATGAGCAGTTCTTC,CSVFGTKLNNEQFF
few,TRBV12-5,NA,TRBJ1-6,TGTGCTAGTGGTTTGGACTATAATTCACCCCTCCACTTT,CASGLDYNSPLHF
NA,TRBV2,TRBD2,TRBJ2-1,TGTGCCAGCAGCGTCGATCTAGCGGGAAATGAGCAGTTCTTC,CASSVDLAGNEQFF
few,TRBV19,NA,TRBJ2-7,TGTGCCAGTAGCCCCGAGTCAACCTACGAGCAGTACTTC,CASSPESTYEQYF
many,TRBV20-1,NA,TRBJ2-6,TGCAGTGCTAGAAGTTACTCTGGGGCCAACGTCCTGACTTTC,CSARSYSGANVLTF
many,TRBV10-3,NA,TRBJ2-7,TGTGCCGTACTCTCAGAGAGCTCCTACGAGCAGTACTTC,CAVLSESSYEQYF
few,TRBV7-3,TRBD2,TRBJ2-5,TGTGCCAGCAGAGTTGGGGCGGGAGCAGAGACCCAGTACTTC,CASRVGAGAETQYF
NA,TRBV20-1,TRBD2,TRBJ2-1,TGCAGTGCTACAGAGCGGGATCGAACCAATGAGCAGTTCTTC,CSATERDRTNEQFF
once,TRBV20-1,TRBD2,TRBJ2-3,TGCAGTGCTCTTCGGACTAGCGGGAGTGAAACGCAGTATTTT,CSALRTSGSETQYF
few,TRBV4-2,NA,TRBJ2-5,TGTGCCAGCAGCCAAGCCGGGACCCAAGAGACCCAGTACTTC,CASSQAGTQETQYF
few,TRBV7-2,NA,TRBJ1-5,TGTGCCAGCAGCTTAATGTCAGCCGGACAGAGCAATCAGCCCCAGCATTTT,CASSLMSAGQSNQPQHF
few,TRBV20-1,NA,TRBJ2-7,TGCAGTGCTGAAGGGGACCAGAGCTCCTACGAGCAGTACTTC,CSAEGDQSSYEQYF
few,TRBV4-2,TRBD2,TRBJ2-2,TGTGCCAGCAGCCAAGTGACTAGCGGGAGCTTAGGGGAGCTGTTTTTT,CASSQVTSGSLGELFF
many,TRBV20-1,NA,TRBJ2-5,TGCAGTGCTAGTTCGCCGGCGGGGGAGACCCAGTACTTC,CSASSPAGETQYF
NA,TRBV4-2,NA,TRBJ1-1,TGTGCCAGCAGCCAAGTCCAAGGGGAGGACACTGAAGCTTTCTTT,CASSQVQGEDTEAFF
few,TRBV30,TRBD2,TRBJ2-7,TGTGCCTGGAGGAGAGGGACTAAGAGGCTCGAGCAGTACTTC,CAWRRGTKRLEQYF
few,TRBV7-8,NA,TRBJ2-2,TGTGCCAGCAGCTCCCCCCCCCCTGACACCGGGGAGCTGTTTTTT,CASSSPPPDTGELFF
NA,TRBV15,TRBD1,TRBJ2-7,TGTGCCACGTCCCGGGACAGGTATTACGAGCAGTACTTC,CATSRDRYYEQYF
few,TRBV12-3/TRBV12-4,TRBD1,TRBJ2-7,TGTGCCAGCAGTCCAAGGTGGGACAGGGGGTTTCGCGGCGGCCACGAGCAGTACTTC,CASSPRWDRGFRGGHEQYF
NA,TRBV29-1,TRBD1,TRBJ2-1,TGCAGCGTTGAGGGGACAGGGGAACGGGACTATGAGCAGTTCTTC,CSVEGTGERDYEQFF
NA,TRBV12-3/TRBV12-4,NA,TRBJ2-5,TGTGCCAGCAGCCCTAACAGGGGCGGGGAACAAGAGACCCAGTACTTC,CASSPNRGGEQETQYF
NA,TRBV5-5,NA,TRBJ1-5,TGTGCCAGCAGCCGGGGGGCGGGGGCACTTAATCAGCCCCAGCATTTT,CASSRGAGALNQPQHF
many,TRBV5-1,TRBD1,TRBJ2-1,TGCGCCAGCAGCTTGTCAGGGGGCCCCTACAATGAGCAGTTCTTC,CASSLSGGPYNEQFF
NA,TRBV18,TRBD2,TRBJ2-1,TGTGCCAGCTCACCTCTCCGGGAGGGGGTTTTCTTC,CASSPLREGVFF
few,TRBV20-1,TRBD1,TRBJ2-5,TGCAGTGCTGACGCGGACAGGACGTACCAAGAGACCCAGTACTTC,CSADADRTYQETQYF
few,TRBV11-2,NA,TRBJ1-6,TGTGCCAGCAGCTTATCGGGGGCCGGGAACTCACCCCTCCACTTT,CASSLSGAGNSPLHF
NA,TRBV20-1,NA,TRBJ2-3,TGCAGTGCGCGAGGGCTTCGAGGAGACGCAGATACGCAGTATTTT,CSARGLRGDADTQYF
few,TRBV27,TRBD1,TRBJ2-7,TGTGCCAGCAGAAACCGGGACAGCTCCTACGAGCAGTACTTC,CASRNRDSSYEQYF
NA,TRBV4-3,NA,TRBJ2-2,TGCGCCAGCAGCCAAGAGAGCAGGGTCGGTACCGGGGAGCTGTTTTTT,CASSQESRVGTGELFF
many,TRBV29-1,TRBD2,TRBJ2-5,TGCAGCCTGCTGGGGGGGGAAGAGACCCAGTACTTC,CSLLGGEETQYF
few,TRBV10-3,TRBD1,TRBJ1-5,TGTGCCATCAGTGAGGAGGGACAGGGCAATCAGCCCCAGCATTTT,CAISEEGQGNQPQHF
NA,TRBV10-1,NA,TRBJ2-5,TGCGCCAGCAGTGAGTCGGTCAATCCCGGGAGGACCCAGTACTTC,CASSESVNPGRTQYF
few,TRBV20-1,TRBD2,TRBJ2-1,TGCAGTACCCGGAGGCTAGCGGGATTCAATGAGCAGTTCTTC,CSTRRLAGFNEQFF
NA,TRBV20-1,TRBD2,TRBJ2-2,TGCAGTGCTTTTAGCGGGAGTCGGACCGGGGAGCTGTTTTTT,CSAFSGSRTGELFF